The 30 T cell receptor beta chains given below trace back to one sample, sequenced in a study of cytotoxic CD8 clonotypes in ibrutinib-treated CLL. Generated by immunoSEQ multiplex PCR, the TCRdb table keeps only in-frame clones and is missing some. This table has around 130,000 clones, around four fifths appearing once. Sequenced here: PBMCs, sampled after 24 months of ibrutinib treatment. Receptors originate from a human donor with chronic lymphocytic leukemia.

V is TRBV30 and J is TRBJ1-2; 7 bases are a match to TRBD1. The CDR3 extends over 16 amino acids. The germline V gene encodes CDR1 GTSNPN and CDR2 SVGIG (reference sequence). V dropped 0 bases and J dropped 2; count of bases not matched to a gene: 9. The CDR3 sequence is CAWSVDRVLGNYGYTF. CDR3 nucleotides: TGTGCCTGGAGTGTAGACAGGGTTCTTGGAAACTATGGCTACACCTTC.

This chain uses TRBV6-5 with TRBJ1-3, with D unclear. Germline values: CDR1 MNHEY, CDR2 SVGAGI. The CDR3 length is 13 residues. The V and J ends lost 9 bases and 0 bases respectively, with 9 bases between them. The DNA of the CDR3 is TGTGCCAGTCAACAGCTCTCTGGAAACACCATATATTTT. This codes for CASQQLSGNTIYF.

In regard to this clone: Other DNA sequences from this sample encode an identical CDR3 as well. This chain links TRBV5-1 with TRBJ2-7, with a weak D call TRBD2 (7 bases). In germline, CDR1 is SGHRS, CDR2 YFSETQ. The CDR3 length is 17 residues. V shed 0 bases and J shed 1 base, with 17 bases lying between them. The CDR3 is CASSLDGGRGSSYEQYF. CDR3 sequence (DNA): TGCGCCAGCAGCTTGGACGGGGGGCGGGGATCATCCTACGAGCAGTACTTC.

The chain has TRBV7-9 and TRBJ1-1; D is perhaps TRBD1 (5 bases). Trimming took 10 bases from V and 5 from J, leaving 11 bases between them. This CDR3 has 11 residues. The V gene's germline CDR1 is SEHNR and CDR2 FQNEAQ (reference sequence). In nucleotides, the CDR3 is TGTGCCATCTCCAGGGAGACTGAAGCTTTCTTT. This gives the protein CAISRETEAFF.

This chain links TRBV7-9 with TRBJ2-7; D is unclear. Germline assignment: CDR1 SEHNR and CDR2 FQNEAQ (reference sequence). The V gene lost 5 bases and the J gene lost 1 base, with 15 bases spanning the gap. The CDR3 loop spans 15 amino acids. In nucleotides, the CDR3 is TGTGCCAGCAGCGCTAGGGATGGACGATCCTACGAGCAGTACTTC. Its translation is CASSARDGRSYEQYF. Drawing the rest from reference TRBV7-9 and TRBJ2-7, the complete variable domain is DTGVSQNPRHKITKRGQNVTFRCDPISEHNRLYWYRQTLGQGPEFLTYFQNEAQLEKSRLLSDRFSAERPKGSFSTLEIQRTEQGDSAMYLCASSARDGRSYEQYFGPGTRLTVT.

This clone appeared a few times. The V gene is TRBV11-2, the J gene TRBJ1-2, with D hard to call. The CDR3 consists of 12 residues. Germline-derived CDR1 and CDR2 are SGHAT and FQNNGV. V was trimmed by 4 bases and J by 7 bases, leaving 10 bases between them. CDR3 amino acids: CASSYEKGGYTF. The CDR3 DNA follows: TGTGCCAGCAGCTACGAAAAGGGTGGCTACACCTTC.

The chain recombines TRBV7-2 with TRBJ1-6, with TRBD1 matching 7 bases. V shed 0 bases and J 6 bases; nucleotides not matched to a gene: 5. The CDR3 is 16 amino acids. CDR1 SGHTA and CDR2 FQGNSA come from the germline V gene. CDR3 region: CASSLARTGGNSPLHF. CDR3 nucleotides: TGTGCCAGCAGCTTAGCTCGGACAGGAGGTAATTCACCCCTCCACTTT. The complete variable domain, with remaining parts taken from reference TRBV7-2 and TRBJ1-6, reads GAGVSQSPSNKVTEKGKDVELRCDPISGHTALYWYRQSLGQGLEFLIYFQGNSAPDKSGLPSDRFSAERTGGSVSTLTIQRTQQEDSAVYLCASSLARTGGNSPLHFGNGTRLTVT.

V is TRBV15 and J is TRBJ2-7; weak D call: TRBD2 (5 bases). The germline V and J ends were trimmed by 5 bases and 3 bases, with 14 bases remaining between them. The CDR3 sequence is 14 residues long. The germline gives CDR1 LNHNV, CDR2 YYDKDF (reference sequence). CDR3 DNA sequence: TGTGCCACCAGCCCCACCCCCGGGGACTACGAGCAGTACTTC. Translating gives CATSPTPGDYEQYF.

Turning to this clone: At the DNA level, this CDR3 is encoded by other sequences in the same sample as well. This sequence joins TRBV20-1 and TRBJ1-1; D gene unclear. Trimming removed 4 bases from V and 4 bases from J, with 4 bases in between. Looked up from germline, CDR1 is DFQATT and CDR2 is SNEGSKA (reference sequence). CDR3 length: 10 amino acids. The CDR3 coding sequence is TGCAGTGCTAAAAGCACTGAAGCTTTCTTT. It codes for CSAKSTEAFF.

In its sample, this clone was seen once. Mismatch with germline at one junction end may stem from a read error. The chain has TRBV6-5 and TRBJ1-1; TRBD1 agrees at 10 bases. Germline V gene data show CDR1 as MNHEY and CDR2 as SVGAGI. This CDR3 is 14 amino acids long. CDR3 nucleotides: TGTGCCAGCAGAGCGGGACAGGGGAACGCTGAAGCTTTCTTT. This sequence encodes CASRAGQGNAEAFF.

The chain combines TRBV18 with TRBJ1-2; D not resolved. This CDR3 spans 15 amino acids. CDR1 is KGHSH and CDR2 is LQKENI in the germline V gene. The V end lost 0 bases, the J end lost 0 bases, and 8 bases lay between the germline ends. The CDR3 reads CASSPPDGPNYGYTF. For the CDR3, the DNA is TGTGCCAGCTCACCACCGGACGGACCTAACTATGGCTACACCTTC.

DNA for the CDR3: TGCGCCAGCAGTGGGACAGGGTTGAACACCGGGGAGCTGTTTTTT. This gives the protein CASSGTGLNTGELFF. V gene TRBV10-1 combines with J gene TRBJ2-2; 8 bases fit TRBD1. CDR3 length equals 15 residues. The V segment lost 4 bases and the J segment 1 base; nucleotides outside the gene matches: 2. In germline, CDR1 is WNHNN, CDR2 SYGVQD (reference sequence).

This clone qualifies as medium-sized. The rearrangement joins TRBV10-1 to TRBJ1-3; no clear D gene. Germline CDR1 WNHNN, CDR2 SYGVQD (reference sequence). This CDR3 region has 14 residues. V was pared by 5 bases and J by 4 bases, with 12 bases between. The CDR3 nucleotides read TGCGCCAGCAGTTACGTACAGTCCGGAAACACCATATATTTT. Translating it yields CASSYVQSGNTIYF.

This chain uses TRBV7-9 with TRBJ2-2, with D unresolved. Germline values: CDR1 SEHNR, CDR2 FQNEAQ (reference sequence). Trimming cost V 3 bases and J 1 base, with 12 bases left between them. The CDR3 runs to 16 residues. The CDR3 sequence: CASSLAGPQNTGELFF. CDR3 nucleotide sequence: TGTGCCAGCAGCTTGGCAGGACCTCAGAACACCGGGGAGCTGTTTTTT.

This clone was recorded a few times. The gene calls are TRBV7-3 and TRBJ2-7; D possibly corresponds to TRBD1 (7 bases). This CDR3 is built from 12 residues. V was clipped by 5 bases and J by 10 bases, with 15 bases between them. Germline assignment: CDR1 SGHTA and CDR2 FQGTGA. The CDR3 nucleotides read TGTGCCAGCAGCACCCAGGGGGGAATACAGTACTTC. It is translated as CASSTQGGIQYF. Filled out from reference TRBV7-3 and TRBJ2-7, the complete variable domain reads GAGVSQTPSNKVTEKGKYVELRCDPISGHTALYWYRQSLGQGPEFLIYFQGTGAADDSGLPNDRFFAVRPEGSVSTLKIQRTERGDSAVYLCASSTQGGIQYFGPGTRLTVT.

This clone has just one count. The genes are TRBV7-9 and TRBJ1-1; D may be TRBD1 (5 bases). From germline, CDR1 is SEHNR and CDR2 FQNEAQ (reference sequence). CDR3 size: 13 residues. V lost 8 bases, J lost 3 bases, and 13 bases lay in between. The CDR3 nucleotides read TGTGCCAGCCGCGGCAGGGCGGACACTGAAGCTTTCTTT. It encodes CASRGRADTEAFF.

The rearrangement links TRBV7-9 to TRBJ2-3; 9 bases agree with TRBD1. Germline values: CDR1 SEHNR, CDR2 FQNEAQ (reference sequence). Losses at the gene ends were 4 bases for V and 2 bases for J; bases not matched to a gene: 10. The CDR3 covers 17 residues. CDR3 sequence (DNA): TGTGCCAGCAGCTATCTCCCGGGACAGGGAGACACAGATACGCAGTATTTT. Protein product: CASSYLPGQGDTDTQYF.

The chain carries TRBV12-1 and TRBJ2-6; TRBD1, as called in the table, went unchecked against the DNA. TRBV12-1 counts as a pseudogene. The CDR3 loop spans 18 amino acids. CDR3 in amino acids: CASSPPHVGQSRANVLTF. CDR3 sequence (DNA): TGTGCCAGCAGCCCTCCACATGTAGGACAAAGTCGGGCCAACGTCCTGACTTTC.

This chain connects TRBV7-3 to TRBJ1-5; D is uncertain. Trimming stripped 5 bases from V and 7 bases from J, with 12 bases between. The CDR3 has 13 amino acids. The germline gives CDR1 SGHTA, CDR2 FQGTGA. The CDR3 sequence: CASSQQSGQPQHF. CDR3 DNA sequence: TGTGCCAGCAGCCAACAGTCGGGGCAGCCCCAGCATTTT.

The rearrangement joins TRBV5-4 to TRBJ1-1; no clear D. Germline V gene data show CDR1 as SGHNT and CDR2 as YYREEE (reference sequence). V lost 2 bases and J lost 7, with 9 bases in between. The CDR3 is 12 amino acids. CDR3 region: CASSFWGSEAFF. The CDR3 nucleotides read TGTGCCAGCAGCTTCTGGGGAAGTGAAGCTTTCTTT.

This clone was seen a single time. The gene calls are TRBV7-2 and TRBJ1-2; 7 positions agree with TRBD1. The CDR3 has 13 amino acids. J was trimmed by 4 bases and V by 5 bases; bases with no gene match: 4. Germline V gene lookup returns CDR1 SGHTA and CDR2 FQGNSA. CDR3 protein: CASSRDRIYGYTF. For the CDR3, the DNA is TGTGCCAGCAGCCGGGACAGAATCTATGGCTACACCTTC.

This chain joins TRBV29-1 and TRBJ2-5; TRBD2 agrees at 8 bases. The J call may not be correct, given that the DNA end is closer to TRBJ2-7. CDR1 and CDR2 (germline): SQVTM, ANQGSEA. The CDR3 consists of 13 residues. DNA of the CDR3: TGCAGCGTTGCGGGAGGGGGATTGTACGAGCAGTACTTC. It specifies CSVAGGGLYEQYF.

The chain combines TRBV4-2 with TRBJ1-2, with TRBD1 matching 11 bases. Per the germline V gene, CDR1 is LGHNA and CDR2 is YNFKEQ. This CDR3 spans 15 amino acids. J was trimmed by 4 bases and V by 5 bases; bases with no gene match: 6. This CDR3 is CASSAGDRGFYGYTF. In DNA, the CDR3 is TGTGCCAGCAGCGCAGGGGACAGGGGGTTCTATGGCTACACCTTC.

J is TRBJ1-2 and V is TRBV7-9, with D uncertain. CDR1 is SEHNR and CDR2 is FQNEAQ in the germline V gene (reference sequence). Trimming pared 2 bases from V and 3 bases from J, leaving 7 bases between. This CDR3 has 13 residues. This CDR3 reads CASSLTPHYGYTF. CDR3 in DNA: TGTGCCAGCAGCTTAACCCCCCACTATGGCTACACCTTC.

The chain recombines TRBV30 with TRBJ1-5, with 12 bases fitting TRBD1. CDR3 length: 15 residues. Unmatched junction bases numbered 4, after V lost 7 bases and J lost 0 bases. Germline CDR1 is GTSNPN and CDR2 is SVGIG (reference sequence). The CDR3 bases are TGTGCCTTGGGACAGGGGGCTAATAGCAATCAGCCCCAGCATTTT. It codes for CALGQGANSNQPQHF.

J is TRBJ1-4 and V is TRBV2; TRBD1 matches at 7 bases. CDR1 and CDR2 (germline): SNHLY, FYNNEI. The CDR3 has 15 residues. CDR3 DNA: TGTGCAGCAGTGGCAGGGGGATTGGGAGGCGAAAAACTGTTTTTT. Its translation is CAAVAGGLGGEKLFF.

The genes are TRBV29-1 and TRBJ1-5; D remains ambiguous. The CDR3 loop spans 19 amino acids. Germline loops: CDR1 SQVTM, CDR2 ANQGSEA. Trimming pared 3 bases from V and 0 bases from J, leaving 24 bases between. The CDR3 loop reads CSVDLGGYSQLNSNQPQHF. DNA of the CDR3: TGCAGCGTTGATTTAGGAGGGTATTCACAGCTAAATAGCAATCAGCCCCAGCATTTT.

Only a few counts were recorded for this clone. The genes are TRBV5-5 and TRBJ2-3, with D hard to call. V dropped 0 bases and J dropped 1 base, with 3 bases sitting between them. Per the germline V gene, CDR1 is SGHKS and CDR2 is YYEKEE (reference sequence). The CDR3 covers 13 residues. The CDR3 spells CASSLAGTDTQYF. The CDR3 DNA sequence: TGTGCCAGCAGCTTGGCAGGCACAGATACGCAGTATTTT.

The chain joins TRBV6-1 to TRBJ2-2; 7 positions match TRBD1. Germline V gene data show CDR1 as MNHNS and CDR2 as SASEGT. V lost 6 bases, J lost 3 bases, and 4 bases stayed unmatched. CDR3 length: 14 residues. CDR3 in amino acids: CASRAGGDTGELFF. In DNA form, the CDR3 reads TGTGCCAGCAGGGCAGGGGGAGACACCGGGGAGCTGTTTTTT.

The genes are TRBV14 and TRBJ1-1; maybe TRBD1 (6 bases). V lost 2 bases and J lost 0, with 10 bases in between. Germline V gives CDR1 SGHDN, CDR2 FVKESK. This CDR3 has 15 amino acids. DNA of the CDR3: TGTGCCAGCAGCCAACCAGGGGTCTTGAACACTGAAGCTTTCTTT. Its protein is CASSQPGVLNTEAFF.